These 25 T cell receptor beta chains were sequenced from one sample in a study of T cell responses to AZD1222 COVID-19 vaccine. Data came from immunoSEQ multiplex PCR; TCRdb stores just in-frame clones and leaves some out. This table holds some 200,000 clones, 93% found once. Material: peripheral blood, obtained 28 days after the second AZD1222 dose. Source of these receptors: an adult who received the AZD1222 COVID-19 vaccine.

This clone was recorded a few times. Here the CDR3 DNA reads TGTGCCAGCAGCCCTGACAGGGGTGAATATGGCTACACCTTC. It codes for CASSPDRGEYGYTF. V gene TRBV7-3 combines with J gene TRBJ1-2, with 8 bases fitting TRBD1. Germline loops: CDR1 SGHTA, CDR2 FQGTGA. This CDR3 has 14 amino acids. With 5 bases clipped from V and 5 bases from J, the junction kept 7 bases outside the gene matches.

V usage is TRBV7-8 and J usage is TRBJ1-1, with D uncertain. Trimming cost V 2 bases and J 8 bases, with 15 bases left between them. The germline V gene encodes CDR1 SGHVS and CDR2 FQNEAQ. CDR3 size: 14 residues. The CDR3 region is CASSLRLTGGEAFF. The CDR3 DNA sequence: TGTGCCAGCAGCTTACGGTTAACCGGAGGCGAAGCTTTCTTT.

The V call is TRBV3-1 (or the pseudogene TRBV3-2), the J call TRBJ1-5, with D possibly matching TRBD1 (5 bases). CDR1 and CDR2 (germline): LGHDT, YNNKEL (reference sequence). V shed 0 bases and J shed 5 bases, with 11 bases lying between them. The CDR3 totals 15 residues. The CDR3 is CASSQDLVGDQPQHF. In nucleotides, the CDR3 is TGTGCCAGCAGCCAAGATCTTGTGGGGGATCAGCCCCAGCATTTT.

The chain carries TRBV2 and TRBJ1-1; a possible D gene is TRBD1 (5 bases). CDR1 is SNHLY and CDR2 is FYNNEI in the germline V gene. The CDR3 is made up of 14 amino acids. Trimming removed 6 bases at V and 7 bases at J, with 18 bases between. The CDR3, as DNA: TGTGCCAGCAGCCGAAAGCAGGGCGGGAATGAAGCTTTCTTT. It yields the protein CASSRKQGGNEAFF. Using reference TRBV2 and TRBJ1-1 for the parts outside the CDR3, the full variable domain is EPEVTQTPSHQVTQMGQEVILRCVPISNHLYFYWYRQILGQKVEFLVSFYNNEISEKSEIFDDQFSVERPDGSNFTLKIRSTKLEDSAMYFCASSRKQGGNEAFFGQGTRLTVV.

The J gene is TRBJ1-1, the V gene TRBV5-1; a weak D match, TRBD1 (6 bases). The germline V gene encodes CDR1 SGHRS and CDR2 YFSETQ. The V gene lost 4 bases and the J gene lost 1 base, with 8 bases spanning the gap. The CDR3 loop spans 13 amino acids. The CDR3 spells CASSTGSNTEAFF. The CDR3 DNA sequence: TGCGCCAGCAGCACAGGGTCGAACACTGAAGCTTTCTTT. The entire variable domain, with the rest obtained from reference TRBV5-1 and TRBJ1-1, is as follows: KAGVTQTPRYLIKTRGQQVTLSCSPISGHRSVSWYQQTPGQGLQFLFEYFSETQRNKGNFPGRFSGRQFSNSRSEMNVSTLELGDSALYLCASSTGSNTEAFFGQGTRLTVV.

The V and J genes are TRBV10-3 and TRBJ2-1; 8 bases align to TRBD2. CDR1 and CDR2 (germline): ENHRY, SYGVKD. V shed 7 bases, J shed 10 bases, and the junction held 12 bases outside the gene matches. The CDR3 has 14 residues. CDR3 protein: CAINVDGGAREQFF. CDR3 in DNA: TGTGCCATCAACGTCGACGGGGGGGCCCGGGAGCAGTTCTTC.

This chain connects TRBV5-5 to TRBJ1-2; D may be TRBD1 (6 bases). The CDR3 covers 12 residues. V was trimmed by 3 bases and J by 4 bases, leaving 7 bases between them. CDR1 is SGHKS, CDR2 YYEKEE, per germline (reference sequence). The CDR3 reads CASSSDSYGYTF. The CDR3 DNA reads TGTGCCAGCAGCTCGGACAGCTATGGCTACACCTTC. The full variable domain, completed using reference TRBV5-5 and TRBJ1-2, is DAGVTQSPTHLIKTRGQQVTLRCSPISGHKSVSWYQQVLGQGPQFIFQYYEKEERGRGNFPDRFSARQFPNYSSELNVNALLLGDSALYLCASSSDSYGYTFGSGTRLTVV.

The V gene is TRBV18, the J gene TRBJ1-1, with a tentative D call TRBD1 (5 bases). V shed 3 bases and J shed 3 bases, with 17 bases lying between them. From germline, CDR1 is KGHSH and CDR2 LQKENI. This CDR3 is 16 amino acids long. This chain's CDR3 is CASSPTSGRRDTEAFF. The CDR3 DNA is TGTGCCAGCTCACCTACATCGGGACGTCGGGACACTGAAGCTTTCTTT. Full variable domain (rest looked up from reference TRBV18 and TRBJ1-1): NAGVMQNPRHLVRRRGQEARLRCSPMKGHSHVYWYRQLPEEGLKFMVYLQKENIIDESGMPKERFSAEFPKEGPSILRIQQVVRGDSAAYFCASSPTSGRRDTEAFFGQGTRLTVV.

J is TRBJ2-5 and V is TRBV6-1, with 14 nucleotides matching TRBD2. V trimming: 1 base; J trimming: 6 bases; junction bases outside the gene matches: 1. Germline assignment: CDR1 MNHNS and CDR2 SASEGT. This CDR3 has 15 amino acids. The CDR3: CASSEGTSGGKTQYF. DNA for the CDR3: TGTGCCAGCAGTGAAGGGACTAGCGGGGGGAAGACCCAGTACTTC.

This sequence joins TRBV5-1 and TRBJ2-5; TRBD2 matches at 7 bases. Trimming took 4 bases from V and 4 from J; bases not matched to a gene: 13. The CDR3 runs 16 residues. The germline CDR1 and CDR2 sequences are SGHRS and YFSETQ. The CDR3 coding sequence is TGCGCCAGCAGCGGAGTCGGCGGGGGATTCGGAGAGACCCAGTACTTC. Translated, it gives CASSGVGGGFGETQYF.

The chain joins TRBV18 to TRBJ1-5, with TRBD1 as a possible D gene (5 bases). Germline CDR1 reads KGHSH; CDR2 reads LQKENI. Trimming cost V 6 bases and J 2 bases, with 17 bases left between them. The CDR3 loop spans 16 amino acids. This CDR3 is CASSSGAPTGNQPQHF. The CDR3 region has the DNA TGTGCCAGCTCTTCCGGGGCCCCTACGGGCAATCAGCCCCAGCATTTT.

V and J are TRBV5-1 and TRBJ1-5; possibly TRBD1 for D (6 bases). CDR1 is SGHRS and CDR2 is YFSETQ in the germline V gene. This CDR3 comprises 16 residues. The V end was cut by 4 bases, the J end by 1 base, with 15 bases between. For the CDR3, the DNA is TGCGCCAGCAGCCCCACGGGGGGCCGGAGCAATCAGCCCCAGCATTTT. This sequence encodes CASSPTGGRSNQPQHF.

This clone was counted a few times. This chain connects TRBV10-3 to TRBJ1-5; D call uncertain. This CDR3 comprises 13 residues. V lost 6 bases to trimming and J lost 4 bases, with 10 bases between them. CDR1 is ENHRY and CDR2 is SYGVKD in the germline V gene. CDR3 nucleotides: TGTGCCATCAGGCAGGAGGAGAATCAGCCCCAGCATTTT. Encoded protein: CAIRQEENQPQHF.

The table lists this clone with a count of one. This chain connects TRBV10-3 to TRBJ1-1; 7 bases match TRBD1. The V gene's germline CDR1 is ENHRY and CDR2 SYGVKD. V shed 6 bases and J 8 bases; nucleotides not matched to a gene: 9. The CDR3 spans 13 residues. CDR3 DNA sequence: TGTGCCATCAGGGAAGACAGGGTTGGAGAAGCTTTCTTT. The encoded protein is CAIREDRVGEAFF.

As to this clone: Other DNA sequences from this sample encode an identical CDR3 as well. The chain uses TRBV7-9 and TRBJ1-2, with unresolved D. CDR3 length: 11 amino acids. Germline-derived CDR1 and CDR2 are SEHNR and FQNEAQ (reference sequence). Deletions cut 2 bases from V and 7 bases from J, with 5 bases between. The CDR3 DNA reads TGTGCCAGCAGCTTACGCGGTGGCTACACCTTC. Amino acids: CASSLRGGYTF.

This clone has a single count. The rearrangement uses TRBV4-2 and TRBJ2-3, with 10 bases that match TRBD2. Germline CDR1 is LGHNA and CDR2 is YNFKEQ. The V gene end was trimmed by 1 base and the J gene end by 2 bases; junction bases not matched to a gene: 6. This CDR3 region has 17 residues. The CDR3 region is CASSQGLAGGLTDTQYF. The DNA for the CDR3 is TGTGCCAGCAGCCAAGGCTTAGCGGGGGGTCTCACAGATACGCAGTATTTT.

In this sample, this clone turned up once. This chain connects TRBV3-1 (or the pseudogene TRBV3-2) to TRBJ1-2; D is unclear. This CDR3 region has 15 residues. The V end was cut by 4 bases, the J end by 8 bases, with 20 bases between. Germline CDR1 LGHDT, CDR2 YNNKEL (reference sequence). In nucleotides, the CDR3 is TGTGCCAGCAGCCTCCCCGTTCCGCGGGTGGGCGGCTACACCTTC. It translates to CASSLPVPRVGGYTF.

The chain joins TRBV3-1 (or the pseudogene TRBV3-2) to TRBJ1-6; D is possibly TRBD1 (5 bases). Germline values: CDR1 LGHDT, CDR2 YNNKEL (reference sequence). This CDR3 spans 15 amino acids. Trimming removed 1 base from V and 7 bases from J, with 11 bases in between. CDR3 region: CASSQVGEGNSPLHF. The CDR3 nucleotides are TGTGCCAGCAGCCAAGTAGGGGAGGGAAATTCACCCCTCCACTTT.

The chain combines TRBV4-1 with TRBJ2-3; D is ambiguous. Germline-derived CDR1 and CDR2 are MGHRA and YSYEKL. This CDR3 spans 13 amino acids. Trimming removed 0 bases from V and 9 bases from J, with 10 bases in between. The DNA for the CDR3 is TGCGCCAGCAGCCAAGATGTTTGGAAGACGCAGTATTTT. Protein product: CASSQDVWKTQYF.

The chain uses TRBV4-1 and TRBJ2-1; a possible D gene is TRBD2 (5 bases). The germline gives CDR1 MGHRA, CDR2 YSYEKL. The V and J ends lost 1 base and 5 bases respectively, with 12 bases between them. The CDR3 covers 15 residues. The CDR3 loop is CASSQAERGNNEQFF. The CDR3 DNA reads TGCGCCAGCAGCCAAGCGGAGAGAGGGAACAATGAGCAGTTCTTC.

The chain links TRBV30 to TRBJ1-3; D unclear. Germline loops: CDR1 GTSNPN, CDR2 SVGIG (reference sequence). The germline V and J ends were trimmed by 0 bases and 0 bases, with 9 bases remaining between them. This CDR3 has 15 amino acids. The CDR3 DNA is TGTGCCTGGAGTGTAGCCACCACCTCTGGAAACACCATATATTTT. Translation: CAWSVATTSGNTIYF.

V is TRBV27 and J is TRBJ1-2; D may be TRBD1 (6 bases). Trimming took off 5 bases at V and 5 bases at J, with 18 bases between the two ends. This CDR3 spans 15 amino acids. Germline V gene lookup returns CDR1 MNHEY and CDR2 SMNVEV (reference sequence). The CDR3 coding sequence is TGTGCCAGCAGTCCCAGGGGCCCTGGATTATATGGCTACACCTTC. Translating it yields CASSPRGPGLYGYTF.

The chain joins TRBV5-1 to TRBJ2-2; D is unclear. The V end was cut by 4 bases, the J end by 7 bases, with 8 bases between. In germline, CDR1 is SGHRS, CDR2 YFSETQ. This CDR3 spans 12 amino acids. CDR3 sequence (DNA): TGCGCCAGCAGCCAAGAACTCGGGGAGCTGTTTTTT. Amino acid sequence: CASSQELGELFF.

The V gene is TRBV5-4, the J gene TRBJ1-2, with a possible D match to TRBD1 (5 bases). This CDR3 region has 13 residues. The V end lost 4 bases, the J end lost 3 bases, and 10 bases lay between the germline ends. Germline V lookup: CDR1 SGHNT, CDR2 YYREEE (reference sequence). DNA for the CDR3: TGTGCCAGCAGCCCCGGGGGGGACTATGGCTACACCTTC. It codes for CASSPGGDYGYTF.

Comment on this clone: The identical CDR3 is also encoded by other nucleotide sequences in the sample. The V gene is TRBV6-5, the J gene TRBJ1-1; possibly TRBD1 for D (6 bases). The V and J ends lost 0 bases and 5 bases respectively, with 10 bases between them. CDR1 is MNHEY and CDR2 is SVGAGI in the germline V gene. This CDR3 region has 14 residues. The DNA for the CDR3 is TGTGCCAGCAGTTACTCTGGGGGCGCGACTGAAGCTTTCTTT. It is translated as CASSYSGGATEAFF.